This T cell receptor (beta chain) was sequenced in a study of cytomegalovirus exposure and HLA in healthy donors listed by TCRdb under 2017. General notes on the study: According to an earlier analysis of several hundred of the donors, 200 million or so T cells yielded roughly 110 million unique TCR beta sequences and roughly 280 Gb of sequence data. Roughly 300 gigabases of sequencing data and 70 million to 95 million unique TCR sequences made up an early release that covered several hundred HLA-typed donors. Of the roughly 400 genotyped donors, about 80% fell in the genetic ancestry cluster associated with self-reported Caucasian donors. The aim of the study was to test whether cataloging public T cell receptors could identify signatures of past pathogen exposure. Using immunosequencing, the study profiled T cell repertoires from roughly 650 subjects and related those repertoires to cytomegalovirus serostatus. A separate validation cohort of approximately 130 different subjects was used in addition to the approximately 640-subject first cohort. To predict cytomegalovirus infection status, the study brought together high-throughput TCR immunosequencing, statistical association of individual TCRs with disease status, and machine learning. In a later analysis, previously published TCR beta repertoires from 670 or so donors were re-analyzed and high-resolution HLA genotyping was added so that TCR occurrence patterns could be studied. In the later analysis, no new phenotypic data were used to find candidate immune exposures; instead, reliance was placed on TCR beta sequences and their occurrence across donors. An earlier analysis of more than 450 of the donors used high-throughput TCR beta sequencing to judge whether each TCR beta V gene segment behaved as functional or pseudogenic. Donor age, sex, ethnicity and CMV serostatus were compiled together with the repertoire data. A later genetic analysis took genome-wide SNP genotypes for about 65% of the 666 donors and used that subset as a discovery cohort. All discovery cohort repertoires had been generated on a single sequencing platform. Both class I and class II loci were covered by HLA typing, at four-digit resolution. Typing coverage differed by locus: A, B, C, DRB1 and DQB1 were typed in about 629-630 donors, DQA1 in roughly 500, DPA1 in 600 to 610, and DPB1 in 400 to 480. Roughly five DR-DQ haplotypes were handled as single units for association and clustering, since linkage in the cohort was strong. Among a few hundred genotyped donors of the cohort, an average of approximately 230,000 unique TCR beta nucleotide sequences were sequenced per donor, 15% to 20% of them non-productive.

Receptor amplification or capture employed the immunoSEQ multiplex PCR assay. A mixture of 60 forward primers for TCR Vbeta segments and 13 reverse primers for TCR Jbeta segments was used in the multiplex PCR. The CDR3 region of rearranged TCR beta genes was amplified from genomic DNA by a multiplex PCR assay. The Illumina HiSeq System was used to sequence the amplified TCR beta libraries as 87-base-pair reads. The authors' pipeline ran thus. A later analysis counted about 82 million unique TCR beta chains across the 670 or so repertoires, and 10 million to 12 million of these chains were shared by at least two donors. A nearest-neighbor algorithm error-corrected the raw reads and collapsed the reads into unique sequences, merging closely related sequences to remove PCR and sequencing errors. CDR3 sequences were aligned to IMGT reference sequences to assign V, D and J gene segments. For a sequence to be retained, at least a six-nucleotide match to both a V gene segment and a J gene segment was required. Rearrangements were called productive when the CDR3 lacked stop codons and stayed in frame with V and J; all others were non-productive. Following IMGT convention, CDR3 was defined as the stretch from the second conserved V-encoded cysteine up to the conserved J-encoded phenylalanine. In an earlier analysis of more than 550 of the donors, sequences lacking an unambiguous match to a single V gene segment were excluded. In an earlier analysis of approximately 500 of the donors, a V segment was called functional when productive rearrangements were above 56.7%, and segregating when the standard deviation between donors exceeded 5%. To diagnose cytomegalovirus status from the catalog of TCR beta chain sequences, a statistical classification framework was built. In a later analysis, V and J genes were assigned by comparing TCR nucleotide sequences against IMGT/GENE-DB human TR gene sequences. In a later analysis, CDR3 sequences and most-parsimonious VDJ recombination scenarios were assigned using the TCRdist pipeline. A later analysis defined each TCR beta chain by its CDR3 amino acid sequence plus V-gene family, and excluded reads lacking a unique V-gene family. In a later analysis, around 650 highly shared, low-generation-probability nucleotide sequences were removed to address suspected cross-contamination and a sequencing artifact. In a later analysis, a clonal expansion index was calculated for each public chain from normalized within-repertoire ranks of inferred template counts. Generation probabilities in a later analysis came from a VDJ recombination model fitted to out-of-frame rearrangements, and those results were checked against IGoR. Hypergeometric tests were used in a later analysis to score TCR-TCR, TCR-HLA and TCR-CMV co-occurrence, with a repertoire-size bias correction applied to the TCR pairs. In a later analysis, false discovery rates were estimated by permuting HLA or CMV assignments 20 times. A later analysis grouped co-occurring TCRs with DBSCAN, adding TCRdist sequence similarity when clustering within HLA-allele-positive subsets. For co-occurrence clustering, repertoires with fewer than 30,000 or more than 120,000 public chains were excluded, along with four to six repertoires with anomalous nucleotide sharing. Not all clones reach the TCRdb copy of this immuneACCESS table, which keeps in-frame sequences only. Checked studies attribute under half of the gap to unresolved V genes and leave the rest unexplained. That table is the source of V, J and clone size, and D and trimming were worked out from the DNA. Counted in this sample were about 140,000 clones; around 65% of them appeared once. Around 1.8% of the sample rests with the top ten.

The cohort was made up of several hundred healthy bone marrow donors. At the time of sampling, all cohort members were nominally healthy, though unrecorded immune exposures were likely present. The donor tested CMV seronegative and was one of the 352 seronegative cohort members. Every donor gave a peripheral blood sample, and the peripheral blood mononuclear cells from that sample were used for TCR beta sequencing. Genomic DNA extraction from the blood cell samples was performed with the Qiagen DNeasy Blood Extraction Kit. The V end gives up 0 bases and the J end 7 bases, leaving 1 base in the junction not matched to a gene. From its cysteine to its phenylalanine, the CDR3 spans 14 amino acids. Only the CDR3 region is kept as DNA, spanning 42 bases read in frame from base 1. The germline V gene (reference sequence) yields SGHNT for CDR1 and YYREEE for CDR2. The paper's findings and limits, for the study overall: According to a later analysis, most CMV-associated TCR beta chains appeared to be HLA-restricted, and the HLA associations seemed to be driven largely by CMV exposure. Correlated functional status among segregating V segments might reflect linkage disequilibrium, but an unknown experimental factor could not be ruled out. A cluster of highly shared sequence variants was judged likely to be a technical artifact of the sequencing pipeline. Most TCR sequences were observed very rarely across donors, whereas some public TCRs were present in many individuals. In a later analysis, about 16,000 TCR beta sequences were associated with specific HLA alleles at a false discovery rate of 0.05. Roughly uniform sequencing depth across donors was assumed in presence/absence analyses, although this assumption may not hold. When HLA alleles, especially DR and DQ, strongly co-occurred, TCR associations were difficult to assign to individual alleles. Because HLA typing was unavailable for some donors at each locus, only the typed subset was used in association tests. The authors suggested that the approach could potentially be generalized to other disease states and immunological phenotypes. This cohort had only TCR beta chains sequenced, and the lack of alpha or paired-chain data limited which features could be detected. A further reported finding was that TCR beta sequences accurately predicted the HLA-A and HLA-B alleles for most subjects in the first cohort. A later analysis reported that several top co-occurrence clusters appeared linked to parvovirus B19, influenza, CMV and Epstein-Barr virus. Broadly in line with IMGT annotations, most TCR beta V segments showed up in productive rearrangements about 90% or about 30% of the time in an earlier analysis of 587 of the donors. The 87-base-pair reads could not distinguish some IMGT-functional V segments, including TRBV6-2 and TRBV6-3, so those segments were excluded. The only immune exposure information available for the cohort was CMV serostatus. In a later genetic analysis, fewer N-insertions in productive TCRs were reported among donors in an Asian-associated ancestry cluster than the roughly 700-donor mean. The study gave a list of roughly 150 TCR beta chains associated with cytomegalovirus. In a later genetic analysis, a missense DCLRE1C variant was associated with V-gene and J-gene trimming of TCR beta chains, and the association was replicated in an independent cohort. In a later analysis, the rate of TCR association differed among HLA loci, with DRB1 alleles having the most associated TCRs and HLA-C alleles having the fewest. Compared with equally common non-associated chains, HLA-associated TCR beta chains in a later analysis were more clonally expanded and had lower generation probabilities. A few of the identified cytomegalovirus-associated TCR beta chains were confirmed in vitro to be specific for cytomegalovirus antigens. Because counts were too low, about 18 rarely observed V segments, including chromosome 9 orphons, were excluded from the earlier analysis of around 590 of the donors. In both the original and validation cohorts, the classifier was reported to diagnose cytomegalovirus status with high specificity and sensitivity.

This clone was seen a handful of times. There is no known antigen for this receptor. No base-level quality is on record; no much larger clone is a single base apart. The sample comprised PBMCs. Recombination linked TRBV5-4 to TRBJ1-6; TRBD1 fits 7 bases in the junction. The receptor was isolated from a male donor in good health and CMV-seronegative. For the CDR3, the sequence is CASSLDRGNSPLHF. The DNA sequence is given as TGTGCCAGCAGCTTGGACAGGGGCAATTCACCCCTCCACTTT.